This T cell receptor (beta chain) was observed in a study of OX40 agonist ivuxolimab in advanced cancers. This CDR3 region has 14 residues. V shed 3 bases and J shed 4 bases, with 11 bases lying between them. Per germline, CDR1 SGHVS and CDR2 FQNEAQ. Produced via immunoSEQ multiplex PCR; TCRdb's table is partial and in-frame only. The sample consists of around 58,000 clones, roughly 84% of them appearing once. This receptor was obtained from an adult with an advanced solid tumor such as melanoma, head and neck, liver or kidney cancer. The chain recombines TRBV7-8 with TRBJ2-3; tentatively, D is TRBD1 (6 bases). The sample in question was CD4+ or CD8+ T cells sorted from blood, obtained in a trial of the OX40 agonist ivuxolimab. This CDR3 is CASSFYQGSDTQYF. The CDR3 DNA reads as TGTGCCAGCAGCTTTTACCAGGGGTCAGATACGCAGTATTTT.